This T cell receptor (beta chain) emerged from a study of cytomegalovirus exposure and HLA in healthy donors. It was with 60 Vbeta and 13 Jbeta primers that the PCR ran. Some clones are missing from TCRdb's copy, which holds only in-frame ones; the method was immunoSEQ multiplex PCR. Among roughly 200,000 clones, approximately 80% were seen once, and the ten largest hold 0.6% to 0.7%. Material: PBMCs. The TCR sequence derives from a boy aged 5-17 years in good health and CMV-seronegative.

Here the CDR3 reads CASSVAGGGYQPQHF. The CDR3 DNA reads as TGTGCCAGTAGTGTGGCAGGGGGTGGATATCAGCCCCAGCATTTT. The V gene is TRBV19, the J gene TRBJ1-5; 7 nucleotides match TRBD1. This CDR3 contains 15 residues. The V segment lost 5 bases and the J segment 5 bases; nucleotides outside the gene matches: 9. Germline CDR1 and CDR2: LNHDA and SQIVND (reference sequence). Full variable domain (rest looked up from reference TRBV19 and TRBJ1-5): DGGITQSPKYLFRKEGQNVTLSCEQNLNHDAMYWYRQDPGQGLRLIYYSQIVNDFQKGDIAEGYSVSREKKESFPLTVTSAQKNPTAFYLCASSVAGGGYQPQHFGDGTRLSIL.